One T cell receptor (beta chain) is described in this entry. This sample was taken from a study of blood T cell repertoires in COVID-19. The V end lost 4 bases, the J end lost 6 bases, and 15 bases lay between the germline ends. Germline CDR1 is SNHLY and CDR2 is FYNNEI. This CDR3 comprises 14 residues. Profiled with immunoSEQ multiplex PCR; TCRdb holds only in-frame clones, not every one. There are approximately 270,000 clones in the sample; about 80% occur only once, and about 10% lies in the top ten. The rearrangement uses TRBV2 and TRBJ1-2; a weak D match, TRBD1 (5 bases). The specimen was peripheral blood. The TCR was taken from a man older than 75 with acute or convalescent COVID-19. The DNA for the CDR3 is TGTGCCAGCAGTGTTGTTCAGTCAGGGAATGGCTACACCTTC. It yields the protein CASSVVQSGNGYTF.